The text below deals with one T cell receptor beta chain. An end of the junction differs from the germline gene, which may be a read error. This specimen belongs to a study of blood T cell repertoires in COVID-19. Study overall: Both acute and convalescent COVID-19 samples were obtained from the United States, Italy and Spain. From T cells, B-cell-depleted T cells, or PBMCs came the material, which was cDNA or gDNA.

Clones were read by immunoSEQ multiplex PCR, and TCRdb kept only the in-frame ones, dropping some. Here the sample spans 130,000 to 150,000 clones, 88% being singletons. This CDR3 comprises 14 residues. Germline assignment: CDR1 GTSNPN and CDR2 SVGIG (reference sequence). The sequence was obtained from a human donor in a cohort sampled during active COVID-19. Sequencing was carried out using peripheral blood. The chain employs TRBV30 and TRBJ2-3, with 8 positions matching TRBD2. The CDR3 DNA reads as TGTGCCTGGAAGGCGGGAGGAGGCACGGATACGCAGTATTTT. It translates to CAWKAGGGTDTQYF.